The subject of this entry is one T cell receptor beta chain. Its target antigen remains unknown. There are no base qualities to consult, and no much larger clone falls within one base. The immunoSEQ Assay, a bias-controlled multiplex PCR, was used to amplify TCRbeta CDR3 regions from genomic DNA. On the study's bioinformatics: Within the assay, amplification of reference gene primers was used to estimate how many nucleated cells each sample contained. Sequence reads were collapsed and filtered to measure the absolute abundance of every unique TCRbeta CDR3 rearrangement. For each sample, productive Simpson clonality was calculated as the square root of Simpson's diversity index over productive rearrangements. TCRdb's version of the immuneACCESS table is confined to in-frame rearrangements and falls short of the full clone set. An unresolved V gene accounts for under half of the shortfall where checked; the remainder is of unknown origin. Clone size and the V and J calls come from that table; the DNA yielded D and trimming. The sample records about 39,000 clones, 75% to 90% of which are singletons. The ten largest make up over 3.5% of the sample.

The data stem from a study of blood T cell repertoires in COVID-19 (dated by TCRdb to the early 2020s). Broadly, across the study: The collaborator samples originated in the United States, Italy and Spain and spanned the acute and convalescent phases of COVID-19. The material from the prospective study consisted of cDNA or gDNA derived from T cells, B-cell-depleted T cells, or PBMCs. Subjects who had been exposed to COVID-19, were actively infected with it, or had recovered from it provided the deeply sampled blood TCRbeta repertoires that made up the dataset. A freely available public database, intended as a resource for researchers studying the immune response to SARS-CoV-2, is where the repertoires were released. Samples came from the ongoing ImmuneRACE study (first 160 participants) plus 1,254 subjects from 6 global collaborators. The sample metadata nearly always contained a de-identified subject ID, COVID-19 status, age in years and sex. Where HLA class I and class II types were available, the types were taken from metadata supplied by the sample provider, not from assay-based typing. Study-wide findings and limitations: How much clinical and demographic metadata was included differed by source and by participant, and the metadata was provided uncurated.

Whole blood was collected in K2EDTA tubes by collaborating institutions according to the institutions' own protocols. Collaborator samples were shipped for TCRbeta analysis as frozen whole blood, isolated PBMCs, or DNA extracted from either sample type. Specimen: peripheral blood. The receptor was isolated from a man between 60 and 75 years old with acute or convalescent COVID-19.

Here the CDR3 is given as CASSWGAGVYNEQFF. The bases read TGTGCCAGCAGCTGGGGAGCGGGAGTCTACAATGAGCAGTTCTTC. This receptor chain uses TRBV11-2 and TRBJ2-1; 8 central bases correspond to TRBD2. From the cysteine up to the phenylalanine, the CDR3 has a length of 15 residues. The DNA shown is the 45-base CDR3, in frame from base 1. V ends up 4 bases short and J 3 bases short, with an unmatched junction base count of 5. As encoded in the germline V gene, CDR1 is SGHAT while CDR2 is FQNNGV. Joined to the reference TRBV11-2 and TRBJ2-1 proteins, this CDR3 gives the full variable domain: EAGVAQSPRYKIIEKRQSVAFWCNPISGHATLYWYQQILGQGPKLLIQFQNNGVVDDSQLPKDRFSAERLKGVDSTLKIQPAKLEDSAVYLCASSWGAGVYNEQFFGPGTRLTVL.